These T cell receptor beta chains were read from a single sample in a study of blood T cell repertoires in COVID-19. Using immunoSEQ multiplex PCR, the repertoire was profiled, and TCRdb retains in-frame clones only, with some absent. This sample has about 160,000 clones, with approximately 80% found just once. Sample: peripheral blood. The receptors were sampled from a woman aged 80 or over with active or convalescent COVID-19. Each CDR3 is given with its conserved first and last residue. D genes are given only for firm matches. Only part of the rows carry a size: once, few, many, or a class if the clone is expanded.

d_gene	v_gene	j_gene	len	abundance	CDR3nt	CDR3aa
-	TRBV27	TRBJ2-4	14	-	TGTGCCAGCAGCGACTCGAGACAGCGCAACATTCAGTACTTC	CASSDSRQRNIQYF
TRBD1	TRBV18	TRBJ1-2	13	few	TGTGCCAGCTCAGACCGGGACAGGGATGGCTACACCTTC	CASSDRDRDGYTF
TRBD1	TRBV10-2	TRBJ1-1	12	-	TGCGCCACCGGACAGGGAAACACTGAAGCTTTCTTT	CATGQGNTEAFF
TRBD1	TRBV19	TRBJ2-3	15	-	TGTGCCAGTAGGTCTCCCCAGGACAGGGGGCGGAGGGAGTATTTT	CASRSPQDRGRREYF
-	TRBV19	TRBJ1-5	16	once	TGTGCCAGTAGTCGCCGGGGGGATATGAGCAATCAGCCCCAGCATTTT	CASSRRGDMSNQPQHF
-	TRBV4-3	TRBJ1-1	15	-	TGCGCCAGCAGCCAAGAGGTGGGAGGAGTGGCTGAAGCTTTCTTT	CASSQEVGGVAEAFF
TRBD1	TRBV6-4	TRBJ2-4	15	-	TGTGCCAGCAGTTCGACAGGGGATGCCAAAAACATTCAGTACTTC	CASSSTGDAKNIQYF
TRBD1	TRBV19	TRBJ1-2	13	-	TGTGCCAGTAGTGCTATCCCGGGACAGGGCCACACCTTC	CASSAIPGQGHTF
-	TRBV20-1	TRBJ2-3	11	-	TGCAGTGCCACTCCCGGGGGTACGCAGTATTTT	CSATPGGTQYF
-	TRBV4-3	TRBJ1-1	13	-	TGCGCCAGCAGCCAACATAGGAACACTGAAGCTTTCTTT	CASSQHRNTEAFF
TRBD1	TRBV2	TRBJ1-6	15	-	TGTGCCACAGACCCCGGGACAGCATACGGGACACCCCTCCACTTT	CATDPGTAYGTPLHF
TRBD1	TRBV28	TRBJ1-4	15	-	TGTGCCAGCAGTAAACCAGGGGGCTTCGTTGAAAAACTGTTTTTT	CASSKPGGFVEKLFF
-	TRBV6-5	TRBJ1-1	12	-	TGTGCCAGCAGGGGCGTGAACACTGAAGCTTTCTTT	CASRGVNTEAFF
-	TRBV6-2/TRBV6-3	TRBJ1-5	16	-	TGTGCCAGCAGTCCCCCCAGCGGGGTTAGCAATCAGCCCCAGCATTTT	CASSPPSGVSNQPQHF
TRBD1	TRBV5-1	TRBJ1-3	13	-	TGCGCCAGCAGCTCGGGACAGGGGAACACCATATATTTT	CASSSGQGNTIYF
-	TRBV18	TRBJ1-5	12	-	TGTGCCAGCTCACCCGGGGATCAGCCCCAGCATTTT	CASSPGDQPQHF
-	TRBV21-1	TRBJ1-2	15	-	TGTGCCAGCAGCAAAGCGCCCACAGTTAGCTATGGCTACACCTTC	CASSKAPTVSYGYTF
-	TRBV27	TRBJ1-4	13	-	TGTGCCAGCTCCTCAAGAGAGAATGAAAAACTGTTTTTT	CASSSRENEKLFF
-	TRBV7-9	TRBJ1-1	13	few	TGTGCCAGCAGTCTCGGGATGAACACTGAAGCTTTCTTT	CASSLGMNTEAFF
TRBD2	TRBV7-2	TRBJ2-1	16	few	TGTGCCAGCAGCGTCGGACTAGCGGGGGGGTTTACTGAGCAGTTCTTC	CASSVGLAGGFTEQFF
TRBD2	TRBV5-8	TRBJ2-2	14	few	TGTGCCATCCAGGGAGGGTCGAACACCGGGGAGCTGTTTTTT	CAIQGGSNTGELFF
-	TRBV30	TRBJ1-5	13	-	TGTGCCTGGAGTAAGGGGAAGGGTCAGCCCCAGCATTTT	CAWSKGKGQPQHF
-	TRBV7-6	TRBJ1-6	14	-	TGTGCCAGCAGCCGACAGTTCCCTAATTCACCCCTCCACTTT	CASSRQFPNSPLHF
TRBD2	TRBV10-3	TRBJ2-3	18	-	TGTGCCATCAGCCCTGGACTAGCGGGGGCCGGGGGTACAGATACGCAGTATTTT	CAISPGLAGAGGTDTQYF
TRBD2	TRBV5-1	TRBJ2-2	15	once	TGCGCCACCTCGACTAGCGGGCTGGGCACCGGGGAGCTGTTTTTT	CATSTSGLGTGELFF
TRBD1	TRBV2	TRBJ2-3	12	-	TGTGCCAGCCACACAGGGGCAGATACGCAGTATTTT	CASHTGADTQYF
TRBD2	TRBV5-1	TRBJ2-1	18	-	TGCGCCAGCAGACCGGGACTAGCGGGGGGGAGCTCCTACAATGAGCAGTTCTTC	CASRPGLAGGSSYNEQFF
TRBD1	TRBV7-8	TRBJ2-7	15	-	TGTGCCAGCAGCTTAGCGGAGACAGGGACCTACGAGCAGTACTTC	CASSLAETGTYEQYF
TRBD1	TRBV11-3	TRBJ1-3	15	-	TGTGCCAGCAGCCCGGGACAGACCTCTGGAAACACCATATATTTT	CASSPGQTSGNTIYF
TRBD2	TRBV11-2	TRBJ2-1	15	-	TGTGCCAGCAGCTTATCTAGCGGGGGGACCTATGAGCAGTTCTTC	CASSLSSGGTYEQFF
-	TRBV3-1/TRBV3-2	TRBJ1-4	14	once	TGTGCCAGCAGGTCACGGGAGGGGAATGAAAAACTGTTTTTT	CASRSREGNEKLFF
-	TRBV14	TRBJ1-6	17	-	TGTGCCAGCAGCCTCCAGTCGGGGAGCTCCTATAATTCACCCCTCCACTTT	CASSLQSGSSYNSPLHF